The present TCR beta chain was sequenced within a study of CD8 T cell repertoires and HIV-1 epitope variants (dated by TCRdb to about 2020). With respect to the entire study: Twenty-five peptides representing autologous and known Gag and Nef epitope variants were each used to stimulate T cells in separate culture wells. A CMV, EBV and flu peptide pool, the Ebola AY9 epitope as negative control, and a no-peptide well were included as control conditions. Tested epitopes included three Gag epitope families and Nef HW9 and YT9. T cells were enriched using the EasySep Human T Cell Enrichment Kit and were co-cultured with equal numbers of autologous T cell-negative cells serving as antigen-presenting cells. The cultures were grown for more than 9 days in IMDM with gentamicin, and half of the media was changed on days 3 and 7 with IL-2, IL-7 and IL-15 added. An aliquot of 1M T cells was saved as an uncultured baseline condition, separate from the 75 to 100 T cell cultures. Running each culture condition in triplicate, except for one peptide done in duplicate, gave a total of around 90 T cell cultures.

The EasySep Human CD8+ T Cell Enrichment Kit was used on day 10 to isolate CD8+ T cells from every culture. Concerning this clone: Its recognized antigen is unknown. Base qualities are not at hand, and no much larger clone is one base apart.

Sequencing of TCR beta CDR3 regions was performed at survey depth on the immunoSEQ platform. The QIAamp DNA micro kit was used to extract genomic DNA from every cultured and uncultured CD8+ T cell population. Processing in the source paper ran as follows. Any sample with under 5,000 productive reads was excluded, and this exclusion removed about 6.5% of the roughly 80 cultures stimulated with HIV peptides. A MANAFEST web app trimmed sequences to CDR3 and removed nonproductive sequences, CDR3s under 5 amino acids, and those not starting C or ending F/W. For a clonotype to count as antigen-specific, the clonotype had to expand relative to the no-peptide control in at least 2 of 3 replicates at FDR 0.01, and only within one epitope family. In addition, a specific clonotype needed a frequency at least fivefold higher than in wells stimulated with peptides from other epitope families. Here the immuneACCESS table is served through TCRdb, limited to in-frame sequences with V and J called. Missing clones are a known gap in these copies; in checked studies unresolved V genes cover under half, and the rest lacks a known reason. That table is the source of V, J and clone size, and D and trimming were worked out from the DNA. The sample profile shows thousands of clones; 60% to 70% of them were found once. In total, the top ten clones hold less than 55% of the sample.

Study-wide findings and limitations: The assay identified only TCR beta chains and indicated proliferation to antigen, not T cell function or cytokine profile. The study identified about ten antigen-specific TCR beta clonotypes, over 5 of which appeared to be cross-reactive for autologous or known escape epitope variants. Five clonotypes recognized the Nef KF9 family and one the HW9 family, with no responses to the TAALDMSHF plasma variant.

The sample comprised cultured CD8+ T cells derived from PBMCs. This TCR derives from a male donor with HIV.

The nucleotide sequence reads TGTGCCAGCTGCCGACTAGCGGGGGGCACAGATACGCAGTATTTT. It translates as CASCRLAGGTDTQYF. The chain couples TRBV6-1 to TRBJ2-3, and TRBD2 matches 12 of the central bases. The germline V gene gives CDR1 as MNHNS and CDR2 as SASEGT. From V the trimming removes 8 bases and from J it removes 1 base, while the gene matches leave 4 bases of the junction unaccounted for. From the cysteine through the phenylalanine, the CDR3 covers 15 amino acids. Just CDR3 DNA is preserved here, 45 bases in frame from base 1.